A single sample is the source of the 13 T cell receptor beta chains below, sequenced in a study of T-cell memory formation after mild COVID-19. MiXCR, applied by TCRdb to the 5' RACE reads, yields one record per CDR3 protein. This repertoire shows about 360,000 distinct CDR3 sequences, over 13% found once; its top ten account for around a fifth. Input material: PBMCs or a T cell subset sorted from them (not recorded which). The receptors here all came from a man in his late teens or twenties who had mild COVID-19 (a few samples of this study predate the infection). Cell type and time point are not known.

A few counts support this clonotype. The chain combines TRBV7-9 with TRBJ2-7, with no clear D. V was cut by 3 bases and J by 4 bases, with 13 bases left in between. CDR1 is SEHNR, CDR2 FQNEAQ, per germline (reference sequence). There are 14 residues in the CDR3. The CDR3 loop is CASSFDSRSYEQYF. CDR3 sequence (DNA): TGTGCCAGCAGCTTTGACTCGCGGAGTTACGAGCAGTACTTC.

Notes on this clonotype: A much larger clone sits a single nucleotide away, making a read error possible. V usage is TRBV7-2 and J usage is TRBJ1-2, with D perhaps TRBD1 (5 bases). Germline assignment: CDR1 SGHTA and CDR2 FQGNSA. The CDR3 has 16 amino acids. V shed 4 bases and J shed 3 bases, with 18 bases lying between them. The CDR3 sequence is CASSSLRQQNDYGYTF. The CDR3 region has the DNA TGTGCCAGCAGCTCCCTGAGACAGCAAAATGACTATGGCTACACCTTC.

This clonotype was observed many times. The chain has TRBV12-5 and TRBJ2-3; no firm D call. In germline, CDR1 is LGHNT, CDR2 FRNRAP. Trimming removed 6 bases at V and 0 bases at J, with 10 bases between. The CDR3 is 14 amino acids. The CDR3 protein is CASGPEGSTDTQYF. CDR3 coding DNA: TGTGCTAGTGGGCCTGAAGGTAGCACAGATACGCAGTATTTT.

This clonotype appeared a few times. The chain couples TRBV7-6 to TRBJ1-3; D is perhaps TRBD1 (6 bases). This CDR3 comprises 15 residues. Trimming left V 5 bases short and J 4 bases short, with 15 bases between. CDR1 SGHVS and CDR2 FNYEAQ come from the germline V gene. The CDR3 nucleotides are TGTGCCAGCAGCCCTACCGGAGGGGGAGGAAACACCATATATTTT. Encoded protein: CASSPTGGGGNTIYF.

CDR3 residues: CASSPSGTQETQYF. The CDR3 DNA sequence: TGTGCCAGCTCACCCTCCGGGACACAAGAGACCCAGTACTTC. The genes are TRBV18 and TRBJ2-5; a weak D match, TRBD1 (6 bases). Trimming left V 3 bases short and J 2 bases short, with 10 bases between. Germline values: CDR1 KGHSH, CDR2 LQKENI. The CDR3 contains 14 residues.

This clonotype has more than one count but fewer than ten. CDR3 protein: CSASGGVEETQYF. In nucleotides, the CDR3 is TGCAGTGCTAGCGGGGGGGTTGAAGAGACCCAGTACTTC. The chain carries TRBV20-1 and TRBJ2-5; TRBD2 agrees at 8 bases. Trimming at V came to 3 bases and at J to 3 bases, leaving 3 bases not matched to a gene. Germline V gives CDR1 DFQATT, CDR2 SNEGSKA (reference sequence). CDR3 size: 13 residues.

The rearrangement links TRBV6-6 to TRBJ1-5; D uncertain. Trimming stripped 5 bases from V and 7 bases from J, with 9 bases between. The CDR3 is 12 residues long. CDR1 and CDR2 from the germline V gene are MNHNY and SVGAGI (reference sequence). The CDR3 here is CASSTMVQPQHF. CDR3 bases: TGTGCCAGCAGTACGATGGTACAGCCCCAGCATTTT.

This clonotype was seen many times. The genes are TRBV25-1 and TRBJ2-3; D gene ambiguous. Germline loops: CDR1 MGHDK, CDR2 SYGVNS. The V gene lost 3 bases and the J gene lost 0 bases, with 7 bases spanning the gap. This CDR3 has 14 residues. The CDR3 bases are TGTGCCAGCAGTGATCGGCCTAGCACAGATACGCAGTATTTT. It specifies CASSDRPSTDTQYF.

This clonotype was seen a few times. The chain employs TRBV6-5 and TRBJ2-2, with D tentatively TRBD1 (6 bases). The V and J ends lost 2 bases and 1 base respectively, with 11 bases between them. The CDR3 contains 16 residues. Germline V gene data show CDR1 as MNHEY and CDR2 as SVGAGI. The CDR3 sequence is CASSYLLTGNTGELFF. CDR3 nucleotides: TGTGCCAGCAGTTACCTACTGACAGGGAACACCGGGGAGCTGTTTTTT.

The chain joins TRBV7-2 to TRBJ2-1, with 8 bases aligning to TRBD2. Germline CDR1 and CDR2: SGHTA and FQGNSA. Trimming at V came to 4 bases and at J to 0 bases, leaving 8 bases not matched to a gene. The CDR3 extends over 17 amino acids. The CDR3 nucleotides read TGTGCCAGCAGCTGGGCGGGAGGTCTGAGCTCCTACAATGAGCAGTTCTTC. It specifies CASSWAGGLSSYNEQFF. Combining the CDR3 with reference TRBV7-2 and TRBJ2-1 gives the whole variable domain GAGVSQSPSNKVTEKGKDVELRCDPISGHTALYWYRQSLGQGLEFLIYFQGNSAPDKSGLPSDRFSAERTGGSVSTLTIQRTQQEDSAVYLCASSWAGGLSSYNEQFFGPGTRLTVL.

This clonotype was detected many times. The V gene is TRBV20-1, the J gene TRBJ2-1; possible D gene TRBD2, 6 bases. The CDR3 has 14 residues. Trimming took off 1 base at V and 7 bases at J, with 14 bases between the two ends. Germline V gives CDR1 DFQATT, CDR2 SNEGSKA (reference sequence). CDR3 in DNA: TGCAGTGCTAGAGGGCGGGACGCAGGGAATGAGCAGTTCTTC. As protein: CSARGRDAGNEQFF.

The J gene is TRBJ2-3, the V gene TRBV7-2; D gene ambiguous. Germline CDR1 reads SGHTA; CDR2 reads FQGNSA. The CDR3 runs to 14 residues. Trimming removed 5 bases from V and 6 bases from J, with 15 bases in between. Here the CDR3 reads CASSLSFIRDTQYF. In nucleotides, the CDR3 is TGTGCCAGCAGCCTGTCTTTTATCCGGGATACGCAGTATTTT.

V and J are TRBV5-1 and TRBJ2-1; D remains unclear. The ends were cut back, 0 bases at V and 2 bases at J, with 9 bases in the middle. Germline values: CDR1 SGHRS, CDR2 YFSETQ. The CDR3 covers 15 residues. In nucleotides, the CDR3 is TGCGCCAGCAGCTTGGGCAGCCTTACCTACAATGAGCAGTTCTTC. This translates into CASSLGSLTYNEQFF.